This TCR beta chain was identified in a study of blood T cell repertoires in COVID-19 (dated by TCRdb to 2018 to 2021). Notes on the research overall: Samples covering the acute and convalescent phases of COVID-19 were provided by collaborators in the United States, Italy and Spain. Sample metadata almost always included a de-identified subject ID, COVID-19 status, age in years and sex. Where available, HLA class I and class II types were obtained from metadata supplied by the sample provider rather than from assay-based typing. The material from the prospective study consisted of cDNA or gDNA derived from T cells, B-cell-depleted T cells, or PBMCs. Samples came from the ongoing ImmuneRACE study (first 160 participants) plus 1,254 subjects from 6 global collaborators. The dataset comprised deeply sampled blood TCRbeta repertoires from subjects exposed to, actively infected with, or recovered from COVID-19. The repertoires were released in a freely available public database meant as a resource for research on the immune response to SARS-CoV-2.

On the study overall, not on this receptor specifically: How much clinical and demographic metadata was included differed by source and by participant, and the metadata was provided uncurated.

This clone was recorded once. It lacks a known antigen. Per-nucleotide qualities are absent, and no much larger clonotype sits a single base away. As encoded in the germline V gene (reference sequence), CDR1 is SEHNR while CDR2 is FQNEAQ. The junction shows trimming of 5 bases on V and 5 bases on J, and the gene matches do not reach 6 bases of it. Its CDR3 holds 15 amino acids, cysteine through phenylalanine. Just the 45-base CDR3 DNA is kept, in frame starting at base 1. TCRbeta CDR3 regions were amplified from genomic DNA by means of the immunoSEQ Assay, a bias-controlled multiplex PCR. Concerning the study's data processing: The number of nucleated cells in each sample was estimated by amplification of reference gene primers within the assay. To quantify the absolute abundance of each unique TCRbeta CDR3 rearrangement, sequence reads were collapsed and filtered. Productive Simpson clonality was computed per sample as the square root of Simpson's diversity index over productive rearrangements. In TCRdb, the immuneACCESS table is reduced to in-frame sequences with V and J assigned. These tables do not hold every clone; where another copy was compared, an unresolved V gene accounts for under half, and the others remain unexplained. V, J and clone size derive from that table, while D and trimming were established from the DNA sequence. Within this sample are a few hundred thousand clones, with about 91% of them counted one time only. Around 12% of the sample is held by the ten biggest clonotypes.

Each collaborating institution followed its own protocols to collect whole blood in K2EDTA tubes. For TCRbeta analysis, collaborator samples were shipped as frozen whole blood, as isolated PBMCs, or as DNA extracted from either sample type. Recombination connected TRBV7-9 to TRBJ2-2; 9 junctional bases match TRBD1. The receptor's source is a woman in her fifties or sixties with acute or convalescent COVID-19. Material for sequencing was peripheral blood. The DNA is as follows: TGTGCCAGCAGCGAGGGACAGGGTGTGACCGGGGAGCTGTTTTTT. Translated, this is CASSEGQGVTGELFF.